The 23 T cell receptor beta chains below all came from one sample that was sequenced in a study of OX40 agonist ivuxolimab in advanced cancers. The table came from immunoSEQ multiplex PCR; TCRdb's copy has only in-frame clones and leaves some out. The sample gives 60,000 to 80,000 clones, approximately 82% of which show up once; 0.95% to 1.3% is in the top ten. This specimen was CD4+ or CD8+ T cells sorted from blood, taken in a trial of the OX40 agonist ivuxolimab. These receptors all come from an adult with an advanced solid tumor such as melanoma, head and neck, liver or kidney cancer.

This clone was found a few times. V gene TRBV10-3 combines with J gene TRBJ1-1; possible D gene TRBD1, 6 bases. The CDR3 length is 17 residues. V was trimmed by 3 bases and J by 2 bases, leaving 19 bases between them. CDR1 ENHRY and CDR2 SYGVKD come from the germline V gene. The CDR3 sequence is CAISERQGKGGNTEAFF. DNA of the CDR3: TGTGCCATCAGTGAAAGGCAGGGGAAGGGGGGCAACACTGAAGCTTTCTTT.

This clone was counted once. This rearrangement joins TRBV5-4 to TRBJ2-3, with TRBD2 identical over 10 bases. Germline V CDR1 and CDR2: SGHNT, YYREEE (reference sequence). The CDR3 runs to 17 residues. The junction had 10 bases not matched to a gene; V was cut back by 4 bases and J by 2 bases. CDR3 nucleotides: TGTGCCAGCAGCCCGTTAGGACTAGCGGACGCCACAGATACGCAGTATTTT. It is translated as CASSPLGLADATDTQYF.

J is TRBJ2-3 and V is TRBV18, with 10 bases matching TRBD2. The V gene's germline CDR1 is KGHSH and CDR2 LQKENI. The V and J ends lost 5 bases and 3 bases, in that order; junction bases with no gene match: 8. The CDR3 is made up of 16 amino acids. The CDR3 loop reads CASSVVAGGFTDTQYF. The CDR3 nucleotides are TGTGCCAGCTCAGTGGTAGCGGGAGGTTTTACAGATACGCAGTATTTT.

V usage is TRBV6-5 and J usage is TRBJ2-7, with 7 positions matching TRBD2. This CDR3 is 15 amino acids long. V was clipped by 6 bases and J by 2 bases; unmatched bases: 10. Per germline, CDR1 MNHEY and CDR2 SVGAGI. This CDR3 is CASSSWGEGTYEQYF. CDR3 coding DNA: TGTGCCAGCAGCAGCTGGGGGGAGGGGACCTACGAGCAGTACTTC.

The gene calls are TRBV4-3 and TRBJ1-6; maybe TRBD1 (5 bases). The germline V and J ends were trimmed by 2 bases and 7 bases, with 12 bases remaining between them. Germline V gene lookup returns CDR1 LGHNA and CDR2 YSLEER. CDR3 size: 15 residues. CDR3 protein: CASSQQGTVNSPLHF. The CDR3 bases are TGCGCCAGCAGCCAACAAGGGACTGTAAATTCACCCCTCCACTTT.

This chain links TRBV7-9 with TRBJ2-7; possible D gene TRBD1, 7 bases. The V gene lost 2 bases and the J gene lost 7 bases, with 18 bases spanning the gap. Germline V gene data show CDR1 as SEHNR and CDR2 as FQNEAQ (reference sequence). The CDR3 spans 15 residues. Here the CDR3 reads CASSLSGGPLGEQYF. Written as DNA, the CDR3 is TGTGCCAGCAGCTTATCAGGGGGGCCCTTGGGAGAGCAGTACTTC.

CDR3 region: CASSSYSGGTLHF. DNA of the CDR3: TGTGCCAGCAGCTCCTATTCAGGGGGGACCCTCCACTTT. This chain joins TRBV7-2 and TRBJ1-6; 7 bases match TRBD1. Germline V gene sequence: CDR1 SGHTA, CDR2 FQGNSA. CDR3 length: 13 amino acids. V shed 4 bases and J 14 bases; nucleotides not matched to a gene: 8.

This clone appeared a single time. The gene calls are TRBV10-3 and TRBJ2-2; 8 bases are a match to TRBD2. The CDR3 has 15 amino acids. With V trimmed by 4 bases and J by 2 bases, 3 bases remained unmatched. Germline V gene lookup returns CDR1 ENHRY and CDR2 SYGVKD. As DNA, the CDR3 is TGTGCCATCAGTGCACGGGGGGGCAACACCGGGGAGCTGTTTTTT. Its protein is CAISARGGNTGELFF.

This chain links TRBV6-5 with TRBJ2-7; TRBD1 aligns across 7 bases. Germline V gene data show CDR1 as MNHEY and CDR2 as SVGAGI. The CDR3 spans 14 residues. V was pared by 2 bases and J by 0 bases, with 1 base of the junction left unmatched. The DNA for the CDR3 is TGTGCCAGCAGTTACCGGGACAGCTCCTACGAGCAGTACTTC. This gives the protein CASSYRDSSYEQYF.

This chain connects TRBV19 to TRBJ2-1, with D uncertain. Per germline, CDR1 LNHDA and CDR2 SQIVND (reference sequence). The V end lost 5 bases, the J end lost 7 bases, and 9 bases lay between the germline ends. This CDR3 contains 12 residues. The CDR3 is CASSPQPNEQFF. The CDR3 nucleotides are TGTGCCAGTAGTCCCCAGCCTAATGAGCAGTTCTTC.

This clone was observed once. The chain employs TRBV18 and TRBJ2-3; TRBD1 or TRBD2 may be the D gene (5 bases each). Germline-derived CDR1 and CDR2 are KGHSH and LQKENI. CDR3 size: 12 residues. V gave up 3 bases and J gave up 9 bases, with 10 bases separating them. CDR3 sequence: CASSPYGATQYF. CDR3 coding DNA: TGTGCCAGCTCACCCTACGGGGCAACGCAGTATTTT. Full variable domain (outside the CDR3, taken from reference TRBV18 and TRBJ2-3): NAGVMQNPRHLVRRRGQEARLRCSPMKGHSHVYWYRQLPEEGLKFMVYLQKENIIDESGMPKERFSAEFPKEGPSILRIQQVVRGDSAAYFCASSPYGATQYFGPGTRLTVL.

V and J are TRBV5-1 and TRBJ2-5, with TRBD2 identical over 12 bases. Germline V gene data show CDR1 as SGHRS and CDR2 as YFSETQ. The CDR3 consists of 15 residues. After removal of 4 bases from V and 5 bases from J, the junction contained 6 bases not matched to a gene. The CDR3 spells CASSVLAGGGETQYF. The CDR3 nucleotides are TGCGCCAGCAGCGTACTAGCGGGGGGCGGGGAGACCCAGTACTTC.

This clone was seen more than once but under ten times. The chain uses TRBV19 and TRBJ2-7, with D uncertain. The germline V gene encodes CDR1 LNHDA and CDR2 SQIVND (reference sequence). The ends were cut back, 8 bases at V and 5 bases at J, with 10 bases in the middle. The length of the CDR3 is 11 residues. CDR3 nucleotide sequence: TGTGCCAGTGGCCGTATCGACGAGCAGTACTTC. Translating gives CASGRIDEQYF.

This chain's CDR3 is CASSPRGDSYNEQFF. CDR3 nucleotide sequence: TGTGCCAGCAGCCCGCGGGGGGATTCTTACAATGAGCAGTTCTTC. This chain links TRBV9 with TRBJ2-1, with 8 bases matching TRBD2. Germline V gene data show CDR1 as SGDLS and CDR2 as YYNGEE. The trim removed 4 bases at V and 4 bases at J, leaving 7 bases unmatched. This CDR3 is built from 15 residues.

This clone was recorded a few times. Within the sample, other DNA sequences also encode this same CDR3. The V call is TRBV29-1, the J call TRBJ2-7, with no clear D. This CDR3 comprises 12 residues. Germline lookup yields CDR1 SQVTM and CDR2 ANQGSEA. V was pared by 0 bases and J by 3 bases, with 6 bases between. CDR3 in amino acids: CSVEDGSYEQYF. DNA for the CDR3: TGCAGCGTTGAAGATGGAAGCTACGAGCAGTACTTC.

The gene calls are TRBV6-6 and TRBJ2-7, with a tentative D call TRBD1 (6 bases). The CDR3 sequence is 14 residues long. V gave up 3 bases and J gave up 3 bases, with 12 bases separating them. Germline CDR1 reads MNHNY; CDR2 reads SVGAGI (reference sequence). The CDR3 region is CASSYALGGYEQYF. The CDR3, as DNA: TGTGCCAGCAGTTATGCCCTAGGGGGCTACGAGCAGTACTTC.

This chain links TRBV5-5 with TRBJ2-2, with D uncertain. Germline V gives CDR1 SGHKS, CDR2 YYEKEE (reference sequence). The CDR3 has 13 residues. Between the trimmed V and J ends, which lost 0 bases and 7 bases, there was a span of 7 bases. Here the CDR3 reads CASSLVPDGELFF. CDR3 in DNA: TGTGCCAGCAGCTTGGTACCTGACGGGGAGCTGTTTTTT.

J is TRBJ1-2 and V is TRBV5-6; D might be TRBD1 (5 bases). The V gene lost 2 bases and the J gene lost 0 bases, with 8 bases spanning the gap. The length of the CDR3 is 14 residues. Germline CDR1 is SGHDT and CDR2 is YYEEEE. The CDR3 sequence: CASSLRGSNYGYTF. The CDR3 region has the DNA TGTGCCAGCAGCTTACGGGGGTCTAACTATGGCTACACCTTC.

Comments on this clone: Other nucleotide sequences from this sample produce the same CDR3. V usage is TRBV7-2 and J usage is TRBJ1-5; 7 bases fit TRBD1. CDR1 is SGHTA, CDR2 FQGNSA, per germline. After removal of 6 bases from V and 7 bases from J, the junction contained 9 bases not matched to a gene. The CDR3 length is 14 residues. The CDR3 DNA sequence: TGTGCCAGCAGTGGGGGGGACAGATCACAGCCCCAGCATTTT. Translated: CASSGGDRSQPQHF.

This chain links TRBV7-6 with TRBJ2-7; a possible D gene is TRBD2 (5 bases). CDR3 length: 13 amino acids. V was clipped by 1 base and J by 6 bases, with 10 bases between them. CDR1 and CDR2 from the germline V gene are SGHVS and FNYEAQ. The CDR3 sequence: CASSLGWTGEQYF. Written as DNA, the CDR3 is TGTGCCAGCAGCTTAGGGTGGACTGGCGAGCAGTACTTC.

The genes are TRBV7-2 and TRBJ2-7; 8 bases fit TRBD2. V was clipped by 4 bases and J by 4 bases; unmatched bases: 9. CDR3 length: 15 residues. Germline V gene lookup returns CDR1 SGHTA and CDR2 FQGNSA. The CDR3, as DNA: TGTGCCAGCAGCTCCATCGGGGGGGGCCGATACGAGCAGTACTTC. Protein sequence: CASSSIGGGRYEQYF.

V and J are TRBV5-6 and TRBJ2-7; unclear D gene. This CDR3 is 11 amino acids long. Trimming removed 0 bases at V and 3 bases at J, with 1 base between. Germline loops: CDR1 SGHDT, CDR2 YYEEEE. The CDR3 is CASSLGYEQYF. CDR3 in DNA: TGTGCCAGCAGCTTGGGCTACGAGCAGTACTTC.

This clone occurred a few times. The V gene is TRBV7-2, the J gene TRBJ2-3; TRBD1 agrees at 8 bases. Trimming took 5 bases from V and 10 from J; bases not matched to a gene: 5. Germline lookup yields CDR1 SGHTA and CDR2 FQGNSA. The CDR3 covers 12 residues. The CDR3 DNA reads TGTGCCAGCAGCCCGGACAGGGTATCGCAGTATTTT. As protein: CASSPDRVSQYF.